These 19 T cell receptor beta chains came from one sample sequenced in a study of blood T cell repertoires in COVID-19. TCRdb's table, derived via immunoSEQ multiplex PCR, lists solely in-frame clones and lacks some. The data hold 400,000 or so clones, with about 88% observed a single time. Material: peripheral blood. The receptors here all came from a woman in her thirties or forties with COVID-19, enrolled during active disease.

This clone was observed once. The chain carries TRBV4-1 and TRBJ2-5; 11 nucleotides align to TRBD2. Germline values: CDR1 MGHRA, CDR2 YSYEKL. The CDR3 extends over 16 amino acids. J gave up 4 bases and V 4 bases, and 8 bases lay outside the gene matches. In DNA form, the CDR3 reads TGCGCCAGCAGCCCCCCAGTCGGACTAGCGGGAGAGACCCAGTACTTC. Translating it yields CASSPPVGLAGETQYF.

The chain recombines TRBV28 with TRBJ1-1, with D maybe TRBD1 (5 bases). The germline gives CDR1 MDHEN, CDR2 SYDVKM. Trimming shortened V by 2 bases and J by 2 bases, and 6 bases separated the two germline ends. This CDR3 is 13 amino acids long. The CDR3 nucleotides are TGTGCCAGCAGTTTAAGGGGAAACACTGAAGCTTTCTTT. It translates to CASSLRGNTEAFF.

The chain links TRBV6-8 to TRBJ2-2; D perhaps matches TRBD2 (5 bases). From germline, CDR1 is MNHGY and CDR2 SAAAGT. The CDR3 covers 15 residues. V dropped 8 bases and J dropped 1 base, with 14 bases sitting between them. CDR3 nucleotide sequence: TGTGCCAGCTCACGGACTCCAATGAACACCGGGGAGCTGTTTTTT. Translation gives CASSRTPMNTGELFF.

The chain combines TRBV4-3 with TRBJ1-2, with 9 bases matching TRBD1. The V segment lost 0 bases and the J segment 2 bases; nucleotides outside the gene matches: 7. There are 17 residues in the CDR3. CDR1 is LGHNA and CDR2 is YSLEER in the germline V gene. The CDR3, as DNA: TGCGCCAGCAGCCAAGACCTCTTGACAGGGGGAAACTATGGCTACACCTTC. Its protein is CASSQDLLTGGNYGYTF.

The V and J genes are TRBV5-6 and TRBJ1-4; 8 bases agree with TRBD1. V gave up 4 bases and J gave up 8 bases; unmatched junction bases: 13. The length of the CDR3 is 16 residues. Germline CDR1 SGHDT, CDR2 YYEEEE. The CDR3 reads CASSAGPQGAGEKLFF. Written as DNA, the CDR3 is TGTGCCAGCAGCGCCGGACCCCAGGGGGCCGGGGAAAAACTGTTTTTT.

The chain recombines TRBV15 with TRBJ2-3; TRBD2 might be the D (5 bases). The length of the CDR3 is 14 residues. CDR1 and CDR2 from the germline V gene are LNHNV and YYDKDF (reference sequence). V gave up 1 base and J gave up 6 bases, with 11 bases separating them. CDR3 DNA: TGTGCCACCAGCAGAGTGCTAGTAGCGGATACGCAGTATTTT. It encodes CATSRVLVADTQYF.

The V and J genes are TRBV27 and TRBJ2-3; unclear D gene. V shed 0 bases and J shed 2 bases, with 15 bases lying between them. CDR1 and CDR2 (germline): MNHEY, SMNVEV (reference sequence). The CDR3 is 17 amino acids. The CDR3 bases are TGTGCCAGCAGTTTATCGCCAGGTGCCCCCCCCACAGATACGCAGTATTTT. It is translated as CASSLSPGAPPTDTQYF.

The chain joins TRBV5-1 to TRBJ1-3; D may be TRBD1 (5 bases). In germline, CDR1 is SGHRS, CDR2 YFSETQ. The germline V and J ends were trimmed by 0 bases and 0 bases, with 13 bases remaining between them. The CDR3 has 17 residues. The CDR3 region has the DNA TGCGCCAGCAGCTTGGGGGTAGGACAAAGCTCTGGAAACACCATATATTTT. Residues: CASSLGVGQSSGNTIYF.

The V call is TRBV6-5, the J call TRBJ1-1, with TRBD1 matching 7 bases. Per the germline V gene, CDR1 is MNHEY and CDR2 is SVGAGI. This CDR3 has 14 residues. V dropped 5 bases and J dropped 1; count of bases not matched to a gene: 4. CDR3 nucleotide sequence: TGTGCCAGCAGTCTGGGACAGACGAACACTGAAGCTTTCTTT. It encodes CASSLGQTNTEAFF.

The chain links TRBV7-9 to TRBJ2-1; 7 nucleotides agree with TRBD2. The V and J ends lost 5 bases and 5 bases, in that order; junction bases with no gene match: 15. The CDR3 covers 17 residues. Looked up from germline, CDR1 is SEHNR and CDR2 is FQNEAQ (reference sequence). The CDR3 region is CASSPSSLASGDNEQFF. In DNA form, the CDR3 reads TGTGCCAGCAGCCCCAGCAGCCTGGCTAGCGGTGACAATGAGCAGTTCTTC.

This clone was seen only once. The chain links TRBV5-1 to TRBJ2-3, with 11 nucleotides matching TRBD2. This CDR3 is built from 12 residues. In germline, CDR1 is SGHRS, CDR2 YFSETQ. After removal of 2 bases from V and 13 bases from J, the junction contained 3 bases not matched to a gene. The CDR3 protein is CASSFNSGGEYF. CDR3 nucleotides: TGCGCCAGCAGCTTCAATAGCGGGGGGGAGTATTTT.

V is TRBV19 and J is TRBJ2-5; perhaps TRBD1 as D (5 bases). The V end was cut by 0 bases, the J end by 6 bases, with 11 bases between. Per the germline V gene, CDR1 is LNHDA and CDR2 is SQIVND (reference sequence). The CDR3 covers 14 residues. CDR3 sequence reads: CASSIDIGVKTQYF. The DNA for the CDR3 is TGTGCCAGTAGTATAGATATAGGGGTAAAGACCCAGTACTTC.

This chain uses TRBV10-1 with TRBJ2-7; no clear D gene. Germline CDR1 WNHNN, CDR2 SYGVQD (reference sequence). V was pared by 1 base and J by 0 bases, with 19 bases between. The CDR3 is 18 residues long. In DNA, the CDR3 is TGCGCCAGCAGTGAGTTTTCAGTTAAGCGACGGCCCTCCTACGAGCAGTACTTC. Translating gives CASSEFSVKRRPSYEQYF.

The rearrangement links TRBV10-3 to TRBJ1-6; 8 bases are a match to TRBD1. The ends lost 3 bases at V and 8 bases at J; junction bases unmatched: 9. Germline V gene lookup returns CDR1 ENHRY and CDR2 SYGVKD. This CDR3 is built from 16 residues. This CDR3 is CAISDVSGGQDSPLHF. CDR3 in DNA: TGTGCCATCAGTGATGTTTCAGGGGGCCAGGATTCACCCCTCCACTTT.

V usage is TRBV27 and J usage is TRBJ2-7; D is possibly TRBD1 (6 bases). Germline assignment: CDR1 MNHEY and CDR2 SMNVEV (reference sequence). Trimming pared 2 bases from V and 2 bases from J, leaving 16 bases between. CDR3 length equals 16 residues. CDR3 sequence reads: CASSLPPLQGPYEQYF. CDR3 DNA: TGTGCCAGCAGTTTACCCCCCTTACAGGGCCCCTACGAGCAGTACTTC.

This rearrangement joins TRBV25-1 to TRBJ1-3; D ambiguous. Germline CDR1 MGHDK, CDR2 SYGVNS. The CDR3 consists of 17 residues. Trimming left V 4 bases short and J 4 bases short, with 20 bases between. The CDR3: CASSGVGPPGAGNTIYF. The CDR3 nucleotides read TGTGCCAGCAGTGGAGTCGGACCACCGGGAGCGGGAAACACCATATATTTT.

V usage is TRBV5-1 and J usage is TRBJ2-5; D is ambiguous. This CDR3 region has 13 residues. Trimming stripped 1 base from V and 1 base from J, with 5 bases between. Germline-derived CDR1 and CDR2 are SGHRS and YFSETQ. CDR3 protein: CASSLSGQETQYF. CDR3 bases: TGCGCCAGCAGCTTGTCCGGCCAAGAGACCCAGTACTTC.

V gene TRBV12-3 or TRBV12-4 combines with J gene TRBJ1-4, with D unresolved. This CDR3 is built from 13 residues. Deletions cut 6 bases from V and 10 bases from J, with 15 bases between. CDR3 nucleotides: TGTGCCAGCAGCTACCGCGGGGAGGTAAAACTGTTTTTT. Residues: CASSYRGEVKLFF.

V is TRBV6-2 or TRBV6-3 and J is TRBJ2-4, with unresolved D. Trimming shortened V by 3 bases and J by 1 base, and 10 bases separated the two germline ends. CDR1 is MNHEY, CDR2 SVGEGT, per germline. The CDR3 is 15 residues long. The CDR3 DNA is TGTGCCAGCAGTTATGAGGTCCTCGCCAAAAACATTCAGTACTTC. This gives the protein CASSYEVLAKNIQYF.